This passage covers 22 T cell receptor beta chains from one sample sequenced in a study of blood T cell repertoires in COVID-19. TCRdb keeps only in-frame clones here, not all; method: immunoSEQ multiplex PCR. In the table there are over 100,000 clones, under 90% of which are singletons. Sequenced sample: peripheral blood. Receptors originate from a woman aged 45-59 years with acute or convalescent COVID-19.

The chain combines TRBV6-4 with TRBJ2-1; maybe TRBD2 (5 bases). V lost 2 bases, J lost 4 bases, and 12 bases lay in between. This CDR3 region has 15 residues. Per the germline V gene, CDR1 is MRHNA and CDR2 is SNTAGT. The CDR3 reads CASSDASGSYNEQFF. In DNA form, the CDR3 reads TGTGCCAGCAGTGACGCGTCGGGGAGTTACAATGAGCAGTTCTTC.

The chain links TRBV6-6 to TRBJ1-6; TRBD1 is a possible D gene (6 bases). The CDR3 has 15 amino acids. V shed 4 bases and J shed 7 bases, with 14 bases lying between them. Germline V gene lookup returns CDR1 MNHNY and CDR2 SVGAGI (reference sequence). In nucleotides, the CDR3 is TGTGCCAGCAGTTTTGACGGAAGGGGGAATTCACCCCTCCACTTT. The encoded protein is CASSFDGRGNSPLHF.

The V call is TRBV11-2, the J call TRBJ1-4; D not certain. CDR1 SGHAT and CDR2 FQNNGV come from the germline V gene. The length of the CDR3 is 15 residues. V dropped 3 bases and J dropped 5 bases, with 13 bases sitting between them. The CDR3 DNA sequence: TGTGCCAGCAGCTTTATGGGCCCACGGAATGAAAAACTGTTTTTT. Translating it yields CASSFMGPRNEKLFF.

The chain employs TRBV14 and TRBJ1-1, with D unclear. Germline CDR1 SGHDN, CDR2 FVKESK. Between the trimmed V and J ends, which lost 0 bases and 5 bases, there was a span of 10 bases. The CDR3 loop spans 14 amino acids. For the CDR3, the DNA is TGTGCCAGCAGCCAAGATACCGGGTATACTGAAGCTTTCTTT. Its translation is CASSQDTGYTEAFF. Drawing the rest from reference TRBV14 and TRBJ1-1, the complete variable domain is EAGVTQFPSHSVIEKGQTVTLRCDPISGHDNLYWYRRVMGKEIKFLLHFVKESKQDESGMPNNRFLAERTGGTYSTLKVQPAELEDSGVYFCASSQDTGYTEAFFGQGTRLTVV.

Only a few counts were recorded for this clone. The CDR3 nucleotides are TGTGCCAGCAGTGATACTTATTTCGATGGCTACACCTTC. This sequence encodes CASSDTYFDGYTF. This chain connects TRBV2 to TRBJ1-2; D is unresolved. This CDR3 is built from 13 residues. Germline V gene data show CDR1 as SNHLY and CDR2 as FYNNEI. The V gene lost 3 bases and the J gene lost 6 bases, with 11 bases spanning the gap.

The chain recombines TRBV4-1 with TRBJ2-2; D may be TRBD1 (6 bases). The CDR3 consists of 17 residues. V lost 2 bases and J 5 bases, leaving 18 bases between the germline ends. The V gene's germline CDR1 is MGHRA and CDR2 YSYEKL. In DNA form, the CDR3 reads TGCGCCAGCAGCCAAAGCCTTCGACAGGCGGGTACCGGGGAGCTGTTTTTT. This gives the protein CASSQSLRQAGTGELFF.

The rearrangement joins TRBV6-5 to TRBJ1-2; D ambiguous. The CDR3 covers 12 residues. Per germline, CDR1 MNHEY and CDR2 SVGAGI. The V and J ends lost 5 bases and 8 bases respectively, with 12 bases between them. As DNA, the CDR3 is TGTGCCAGCAGTCTCAGTGGTGGCGGCTACACCTTC. Translated: CASSLSGGGYTF.

Details on this clone: Other DNA sequences from this sample encode an identical CDR3 as well. The J gene is TRBJ2-6, the V gene TRBV7-3, with D possibly matching TRBD2 (6 bases). The V end lost 3 bases, the J end lost 0 bases, and 9 bases lay between the germline ends. The CDR3 contains 16 residues. Per the germline V gene, CDR1 is SGHTA and CDR2 is FQGTGA. CDR3 sequence reads: CASSLGGPSGANVLTF. In nucleotides, the CDR3 is TGTGCCAGCAGCTTGGGGGGTCCCTCTGGGGCCAACGTCCTGACTTTC.

J is TRBJ2-7 and V is TRBV2; TRBD1 is a possible D gene (6 bases). V lost 0 bases, J lost 3 bases, and 15 bases lay in between. Germline CDR1 reads SNHLY; CDR2 reads FYNNEI. CDR3 length: 16 amino acids. In DNA form, the CDR3 reads TGTGCCAGCAGTGAAGCGAAGTCCGGGACAAGCTACGAGCAGTACTTC. Its protein product is CASSEAKSGTSYEQYF.

The chain carries TRBV2 and TRBJ2-7; D possibly corresponds to TRBD2 (5 bases). V gave up 6 bases and J gave up 2 bases, with 11 bases separating them. The CDR3 runs to 13 residues. Germline assignment: CDR1 SNHLY and CDR2 FYNNEI. The CDR3 sequence: CASRIDYAYEQYF. The CDR3 bases are TGTGCCAGCAGGATTGACTACGCCTACGAGCAGTACTTC.

The chain carries TRBV18 and TRBJ1-3; D is unresolved. Trimming pared 6 bases from V and 2 bases from J, leaving 14 bases between. The CDR3 covers 15 residues. Germline CDR1 KGHSH, CDR2 LQKENI. CDR3 bases: TGTGCCAGCTCCAGAGATTGGAGGGCTGGAAACACCATATATTTT. It translates to CASSRDWRAGNTIYF. Full variable domain (outside the CDR3, taken from reference TRBV18 and TRBJ1-3): NAGVMQNPRHLVRRRGQEARLRCSPMKGHSHVYWYRQLPEEGLKFMVYLQKENIIDESGMPKERFSAEFPKEGPSILRIQQVVRGDSAAYFCASSRDWRAGNTIYFGEGSWLTVV.

The chain couples TRBV5-1 to TRBJ2-7, with TRBD1 matching over 7 bases. After removal of 1 base from V and 0 bases from J, the junction contained 10 bases not matched to a gene. Looked up from germline, CDR1 is SGHRS and CDR2 is YFSETQ. The CDR3 is 17 residues long. CDR3 nucleotides: TGCGCCAGCAGCTTGAGGGGCTCGGGACAGAGCTCCTACGAGCAGTACTTC. Protein product: CASSLRGSGQSSYEQYF.

Here the CDR3 reads CASNPRTGVVEKLFF. CDR3 in DNA: TGTGCCAGTAATCCGCGGACAGGGGTTGTTGAAAAACTGTTTTTT. The chain joins TRBV19 to TRBJ1-4; TRBD1 matches at 9 bases. J was trimmed by 7 bases and V by 7 bases; bases with no gene match: 10. This CDR3 contains 15 residues. Germline values: CDR1 LNHDA, CDR2 SQIVND (reference sequence).

The chain combines TRBV7-3 with TRBJ2-1; 9 bases match TRBD1. Trimming took 3 bases from V and 5 from J; bases not matched to a gene: 8. Germline CDR1 is SGHTA and CDR2 is FQGTGA. This CDR3 comprises 16 residues. This CDR3 is CASSLGRGQGDNEQFF. In nucleotides, the CDR3 is TGTGCCAGCAGCTTGGGCCGGGGACAGGGCGACAATGAGCAGTTCTTC.

V is TRBV19 and J is TRBJ1-4, with D unresolved. Between the trimmed V and J ends, which lost 5 bases and 14 bases, there was a span of 18 bases. The CDR3 spans 13 residues. The V gene's germline CDR1 is LNHDA and CDR2 SQIVND (reference sequence). The CDR3 reads CASSAQLRRGLFF. The CDR3 DNA sequence: TGTGCCAGTAGTGCCCAGTTACGGCGAGGGCTGTTTTTT.

The gene calls are TRBV7-2 and TRBJ1-2; D possibly corresponds to TRBD1 (6 bases). V lost 0 bases and J 5 bases, leaving 7 bases between the germline ends. CDR1 is SGHTA and CDR2 is FQGNSA in the germline V gene. This CDR3 has 13 amino acids. The CDR3 DNA follows: TGTGCCAGCAGCTTAGCGACAGGTTATGGCTACACCTTC. Amino acid sequence: CASSLATGYGYTF.

This clone was recorded once. This chain connects TRBV5-1 to TRBJ2-7; maybe TRBD2 (6 bases). The CDR3 sequence is 14 residues long. Germline V lookup: CDR1 SGHRS, CDR2 YFSETQ. V was clipped by 5 bases and J by 1 base, with 13 bases between them. CDR3: CASSLGGGSYEQYF. The CDR3, as DNA: TGCGCCAGCAGTCTGGGGGGTGGTTCCTACGAGCAGTACTTC.

The CDR3 reads CASSATPGQGETTIYF. CDR3 in DNA: TGTGCCAGCAGTGCTACTCCCGGACAGGGTGAGACCACCATATATTTT. The genes are TRBV6-1 and TRBJ1-3; 8 bases line up with TRBD1. Germline CDR1 and CDR2: MNHNS and SASEGT. V lost 4 bases to trimming and J lost 9 bases; unmatched junction nucleotides: 14. The CDR3 is made up of 16 amino acids.

This chain joins TRBV6-5 and TRBJ1-4; 11 bases are a match to TRBD1. The germline CDR1 and CDR2 sequences are MNHEY and SVGAGI. This CDR3 region has 13 residues. V gave up 10 bases and J gave up 7 bases; unmatched junction bases: 5. This CDR3 is CATRGQGGEKLFF. DNA for the CDR3: TGTGCCACCCGGGGACAGGGGGGTGAAAAACTGTTTTTT.

The genes are TRBV19 and TRBJ1-5; D may be TRBD1 (5 bases). CDR3 length: 16 residues. V shed 5 bases and J shed 2 bases, with 16 bases lying between them. CDR1 is LNHDA and CDR2 is SQIVND in the germline V gene (reference sequence). As DNA, the CDR3 is TGTGCCAGTAGTGTTAGACAGAGCAAAGGCAATCAGCCCCAGCATTTT. Encoded protein: CASSVRQSKGNQPQHF. The full variable domain, its missing parts supplied by reference TRBV19 and TRBJ1-5, is DGGITQSPKYLFRKEGQNVTLSCEQNLNHDAMYWYRQDPGQGLRLIYYSQIVNDFQKGDIAEGYSVSREKKESFPLTVTSAQKNPTAFYLCASSVRQSKGNQPQHFGDGTRLSIL.

V is TRBV9 and J is TRBJ1-2, with no clear D. Germline V gene sequence: CDR1 SGDLS, CDR2 YYNGEE. The CDR3 has 15 amino acids. V gave up 0 bases and J gave up 6 bases, with 15 bases separating them. Here the CDR3 DNA reads TGTGCCAGCAGCGTAGGTTGGCGGGATGTAAATGGCTACACCTTC. Translated: CASSVGWRDVNGYTF.

The chain combines TRBV4-2 with TRBJ1-1; TRBD1 aligns across 7 bases. CDR3 length: 15 amino acids. V lost 4 bases to trimming and J lost 6 bases; unmatched junction nucleotides: 11. Germline V gene lookup returns CDR1 LGHNA and CDR2 YNFKEQ. The CDR3 sequence: CASSPGGGHPPEAFF. The CDR3 coding sequence is TGTGCCAGCAGCCCCGGAGGGGGCCATCCCCCTGAAGCTTTCTTT.